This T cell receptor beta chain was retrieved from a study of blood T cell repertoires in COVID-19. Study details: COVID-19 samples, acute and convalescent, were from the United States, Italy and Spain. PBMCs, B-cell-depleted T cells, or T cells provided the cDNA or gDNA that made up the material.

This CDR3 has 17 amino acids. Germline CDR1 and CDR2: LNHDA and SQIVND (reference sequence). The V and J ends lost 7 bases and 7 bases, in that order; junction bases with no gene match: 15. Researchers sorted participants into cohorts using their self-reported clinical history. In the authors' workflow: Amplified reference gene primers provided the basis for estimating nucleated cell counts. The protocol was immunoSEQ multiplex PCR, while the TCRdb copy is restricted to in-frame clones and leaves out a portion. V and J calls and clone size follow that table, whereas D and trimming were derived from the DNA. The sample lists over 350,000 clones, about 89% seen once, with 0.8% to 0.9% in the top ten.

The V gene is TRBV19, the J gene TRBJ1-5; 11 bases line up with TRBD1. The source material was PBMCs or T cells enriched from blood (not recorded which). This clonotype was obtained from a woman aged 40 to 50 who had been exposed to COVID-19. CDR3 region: CASTPWGGQGARQPQHF. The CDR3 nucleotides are TGTGCCAGTACCCCCTGGGGAGGACAGGGGGCGAGGCAGCCCCAGCATTTT.